One and the same sample provided the 22 T cell receptor beta chains below, sequenced in a study of vaccination and CD4 T cells after COVID-19. CD4+ T cells that had been cultured provided DNA sequenced with the Oncomine TCR Beta short-read assay. Using the QIAamp micro DNA kit, genomic DNA was extracted from the CD4+ T cells that had been cultured. TCRdb itself ran the PCR reads through MiXCR, one entry per CDR3 protein. The sample yields nearly 7,000 distinct CDR3 sequences, approximately 30% seen once. Treatment in this sample: approximately nine-day PBMC culture with coronavirus spike peptide pools or control peptides (ViraFEST assay). Those CD4+ T cells from the unexposed donor predate the COVID-19 pandemic (2011-2018). Antigens for these TCRs are unknown. Input material: CD4+ T cells from blood, cultured in vitro. The receptors originated from a human donor in good health.

The chain uses TRBV4-3 and TRBJ2-1; 9 bases fit TRBD2. The ends lost 3 bases at V and 4 bases at J; junction bases unmatched: 4. CDR1 is LGHNA and CDR2 is YSLEER in the germline V gene. This CDR3 has 15 amino acids. In DNA, the CDR3 is TGCGCCAGCAGCCAGTTAGCGGGAGCGTACAATGAGCAGTTCTTC. This encodes CASSQLAGAYNEQFF.

This clonotype was seen more than once but under ten times. The chain couples TRBV27 to TRBJ2-1; 8 bases match TRBD1. The length of the CDR3 is 15 residues. V lost 2 bases, J lost 3 bases, and 3 bases stayed unmatched. Germline V gene sequence: CDR1 MNHEY, CDR2 SMNVEV (reference sequence). CDR3 sequence (DNA): TGTGCCAGCAGTTTAAGACAGGGGAACTACAATGAGCAGTTCTTC. It is translated as CASSLRQGNYNEQFF.

The gene calls are TRBV19 and TRBJ1-1; perhaps TRBD1 as D (6 bases). V lost 4 bases to trimming and J lost 4 bases, with 13 bases between them. Per germline, CDR1 LNHDA and CDR2 SQIVND (reference sequence). This CDR3 has 14 amino acids. CDR3 sequence reads: CASSTETGGTEAFF. DNA for the CDR3: TGTGCCAGTAGTACCGAGACAGGCGGCACTGAAGCTTTCTTT.

This chain uses TRBV19 with TRBJ2-7, with TRBD1 identical over 8 bases. CDR1 is LNHDA, CDR2 SQIVND, per germline (reference sequence). The length of the CDR3 is 13 residues. V was pared by 5 bases and J by 3 bases, with 3 bases of the junction left unmatched. CDR3 in DNA: TGTGCCAGTAGTGATGACAGGGGCTACGAGCAGTACTTC. Encoded protein: CASSDDRGYEQYF.

The J gene is TRBJ2-3, the V gene TRBV5-4, with TRBD2 matching over 10 bases. Looked up from germline, CDR1 is SGHNT and CDR2 is YYREEE (reference sequence). This CDR3 has 16 residues. With 7 bases clipped from V and 2 bases from J, the junction kept 10 bases outside the gene matches. The CDR3: CASSLPAGGPTDTQYF. The CDR3, as DNA: TGTGCCAGCTCTCTTCCAGCGGGAGGGCCCACAGATACGCAGTATTTT.

This sequence joins TRBV14 and TRBJ2-5; TRBD2 aligns across 14 bases. Germline V gene lookup returns CDR1 SGHDN and CDR2 FVKESK. Trimming at V came to 5 bases and at J to 2 bases, leaving 4 bases not matched to a gene. This CDR3 has 16 amino acids. The chain's CDR3 is CASSARLAGGQETQYF. DNA for the CDR3: TGTGCCAGCAGCGCCCGACTAGCGGGAGGGCAAGAGACCCAGTACTTC. The whole variable domain, filled in from reference TRBV14 and TRBJ2-5, reads EAGVTQFPSHSVIEKGQTVTLRCDPISGHDNLYWYRRVMGKEIKFLLHFVKESKQDESGMPNNRFLAERTGGTYSTLKVQPAELEDSGVYFCASSARLAGGQETQYFGPGTRLLVL.

The chain carries TRBV6-4 and TRBJ2-3; TRBD2 matches 12 bases. The trim removed 4 bases at V and 2 bases at J, leaving 1 base unmatched. Germline V lookup: CDR1 MRHNA, CDR2 SNTAGT. The CDR3 totals 15 residues. The CDR3 DNA follows: TGTGCCAGCAGTGGACTAGCGGGAGCCACAGATACGCAGTATTTT. Translation: CASSGLAGATDTQYF.

V and J are TRBV7-2 and TRBJ1-3; D is ambiguous. The V gene's germline CDR1 is SGHTA and CDR2 FQGNSA. V lost 4 bases, J lost 3 bases, and 10 bases lay in between. CDR3 size: 14 residues. CDR3 bases: TGTGCCAGCAGCTCCATAAACCTTGGAAACACCATATATTTT. This codes for CASSSINLGNTIYF. Drawing the rest from reference TRBV7-2 and TRBJ1-3, the complete variable domain is GAGVSQSPSNKVTEKGKDVELRCDPISGHTALYWYRQSLGQGLEFLIYFQGNSAPDKSGLPSDRFSAERTGGSVSTLTIQRTQQEDSAVYLCASSSINLGNTIYFGEGSWLTVV.

The CDR3 sequence: CAISDRTSGSGDTQYF. The CDR3 DNA reads as TGTGCCATCAGTGACCGGACTAGCGGGAGTGGAGATACGCAGTATTTT. This rearrangement joins TRBV10-3 to TRBJ2-3, with 13 bases that match TRBD2. The CDR3 covers 16 residues. The ends lost 3 bases at V and 5 bases at J; junction bases unmatched: 5. The germline CDR1 and CDR2 sequences are ENHRY and SYGVKD.

The genes are TRBV20-1 and TRBJ1-1; no definite D call. CDR1 DFQATT and CDR2 SNEGSKA come from the germline V gene (reference sequence). Trimming pared 1 base from V and 0 bases from J, leaving 9 bases between. The length of the CDR3 is 14 residues. The CDR3 DNA reads TGCAGTGCTAGAGTCGGCAGTATGAACACTGAAGCTTTCTTT. Translating it yields CSARVGSMNTEAFF.

This clonotype has more than one count but fewer than ten. The rearrangement uses TRBV19 and TRBJ2-3; no firm D call. The CDR3 loop spans 15 amino acids. V dropped 5 bases and J dropped 0 bases, with 12 bases sitting between them. Germline CDR1 is LNHDA and CDR2 is SQIVND (reference sequence). CDR3 DNA: TGTGCCAGTAGTGCCCAGTCCACTAGCACAGATACGCAGTATTTT. It yields the protein CASSAQSTSTDTQYF.

The table lists this clonotype with a few counts. The chain couples TRBV19 to TRBJ1-1; the D is unclear. The ends were cut back, 6 bases at V and 1 base at J, with 12 bases in the middle. This CDR3 is built from 14 residues. Germline loops: CDR1 LNHDA, CDR2 SQIVND (reference sequence). This chain's CDR3 is CASRTPGGNTEAFF. The CDR3 DNA sequence: TGTGCCAGTAGGACCCCGGGCGGGAACACTGAAGCTTTCTTT.

This chain uses TRBV20-1 with TRBJ1-2; 8 bases match TRBD1. CDR1 is DFQATT, CDR2 SNEGSKA, per germline (reference sequence). CDR3 length: 12 amino acids. Trimming removed 6 bases from V and 3 bases from J; junction bases left unmatched: 3. CDR3 loop: CSAAGGHYGYTF. The CDR3 DNA follows: TGCAGTGCAGCAGGGGGCCACTATGGCTACACCTTC.

This clonotype was recorded a few times. The chain combines TRBV7-2 with TRBJ1-2, with D possibly matching TRBD1 (6 bases). There are 14 residues in the CDR3. The ends were cut back, 2 bases at V and 8 bases at J, with 15 bases in the middle. Germline CDR1 is SGHTA and CDR2 is FQGNSA. The CDR3 DNA sequence: TGTGCCAGCAGCTTATTTGGGGGGCGCGGAGGCTACACCTTC. It is translated as CASSLFGGRGGYTF.

CDR3 coding DNA: TGTGCCTGGAGTCCCAAGGGCAATTCACCCCTCCACTTT. Translation: CAWSPKGNSPLHF. The rearrangement joins TRBV30 to TRBJ1-6; D is uncertain. Between the trimmed V and J ends, which lost 2 bases and 7 bases, there was a span of 9 bases. The CDR3 runs 13 residues. The germline V gene encodes CDR1 GTSNPN and CDR2 SVGIG (reference sequence).

This clonotype was detected only a few times. The chain links TRBV6-5 to TRBJ2-7; D is perhaps TRBD1 or TRBD2 (5 bases each). The CDR3 sequence is 13 residues long. The V gene lost 2 bases and the J gene lost 5 bases, with 10 bases spanning the gap. From germline, CDR1 is MNHEY and CDR2 SVGAGI. The CDR3 spells CASSYPGTDEQYF. The CDR3 nucleotides read TGTGCCAGCAGTTACCCCGGGACGGACGAGCAGTACTTC.

This clonotype was seen a handful of times. The rearrangement joins TRBV6-1 to TRBJ2-1; 7 positions match TRBD1. V was pared by 7 bases and J by 3 bases, with 9 bases of the junction left unmatched. Germline loops: CDR1 MNHNS, CDR2 SASEGT. The CDR3 length is 15 residues. CDR3 amino acids: CASNIRQGSYNEQFF. CDR3 sequence (DNA): TGTGCCAGCAATATCCGACAGGGCAGCTACAATGAGCAGTTCTTC.

This chain links TRBV5-1 with TRBJ2-7; TRBD2 matches 9 bases. The CDR3 extends over 16 amino acids. The V gene end was trimmed by 3 bases and the J gene end by 7 bases; junction bases not matched to a gene: 14. Germline values: CDR1 SGHRS, CDR2 YFSETQ. CDR3 amino acids: CASSSTPSGNLGEQYF. The CDR3 DNA is TGCGCCAGCAGCTCCACCCCTAGCGGGAACCTGGGGGAGCAGTACTTC.

V is TRBV5-1 and J is TRBJ1-2, with a possible D match to TRBD1 (5 bases). Trimming stripped 4 bases from V and 6 bases from J, with 19 bases between. Germline loops: CDR1 SGHRS, CDR2 YFSETQ. This CDR3 spans 15 amino acids. The CDR3 here is CASSRSGGSEDGYTF. The CDR3 DNA reads TGCGCCAGCAGCCGATCCGGGGGTAGTGAGGATGGCTACACCTTC.

This clonotype was counted between two and nine times. The genes are TRBV28 and TRBJ1-5; D possibly corresponds to TRBD1 (6 bases). The germline V gene encodes CDR1 MDHEN and CDR2 SYDVKM. Trimming shortened V by 3 bases and J by 6 bases, and 9 bases separated the two germline ends. The CDR3 runs 13 residues. DNA of the CDR3: TGTGCCAGCAGTTTCAACAGGGTTCAGCCCCAGCATTTT. It yields the protein CASSFNRVQPQHF.

In its sample, this clonotype was seen a few times. CDR3 residues: CASSDGTVSRQYF. In nucleotides, the CDR3 is TGTGCCAGCAGTGACGGGACAGTAAGTCGGCAGTACTTC. The gene calls are TRBV25-1 and TRBJ2-7; 7 bases line up with TRBD1. V shed 3 bases, J shed 9 bases, and the junction held 8 bases outside the gene matches. The CDR3 spans 13 residues. The germline CDR1 and CDR2 sequences are MGHDK and SYGVNS.

By frequency in the sample, this clonotype is medium-sized. The V gene is TRBV7-2, the J gene TRBJ1-5; no clear D gene. The CDR3 contains 13 residues. Germline lookup yields CDR1 SGHTA and CDR2 FQGNSA. Between the trimmed V and J ends, which lost 5 bases and 7 bases, there was a span of 12 bases. CDR3 DNA sequence: TGTGCCAGCAGCATCCGAGGCGACCAGCCCCAGCATTTT. Translating gives CASSIRGDQPQHF. The variable domain in full, completed from reference TRBV7-2 and TRBJ1-5, reads GAGVSQSPSNKVTEKGKDVELRCDPISGHTALYWYRQSLGQGLEFLIYFQGNSAPDKSGLPSDRFSAERTGGSVSTLTIQRTQQEDSAVYLCASSIRGDQPQHFGDGTRLSIL.